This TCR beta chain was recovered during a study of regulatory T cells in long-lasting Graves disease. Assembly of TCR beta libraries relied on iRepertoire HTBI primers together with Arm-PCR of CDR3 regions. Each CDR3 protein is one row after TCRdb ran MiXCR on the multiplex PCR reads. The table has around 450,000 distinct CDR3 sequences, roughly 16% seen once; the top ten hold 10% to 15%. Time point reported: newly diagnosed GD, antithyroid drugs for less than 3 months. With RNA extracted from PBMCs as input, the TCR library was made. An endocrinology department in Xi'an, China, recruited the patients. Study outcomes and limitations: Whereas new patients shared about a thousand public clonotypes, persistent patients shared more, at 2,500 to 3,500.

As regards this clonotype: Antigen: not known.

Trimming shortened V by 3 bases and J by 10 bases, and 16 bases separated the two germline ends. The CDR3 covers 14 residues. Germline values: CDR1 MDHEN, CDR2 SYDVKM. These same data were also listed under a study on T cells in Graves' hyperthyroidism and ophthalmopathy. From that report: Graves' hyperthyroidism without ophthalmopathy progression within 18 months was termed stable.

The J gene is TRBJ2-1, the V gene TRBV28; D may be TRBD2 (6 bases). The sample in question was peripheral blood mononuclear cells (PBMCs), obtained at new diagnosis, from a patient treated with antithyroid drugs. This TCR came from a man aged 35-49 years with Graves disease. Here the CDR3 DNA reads TGTGCCAGCAGTTTTTGGGAGGCCGACGGGGAGCAGTTCTTC. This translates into CASSFWEADGEQFF. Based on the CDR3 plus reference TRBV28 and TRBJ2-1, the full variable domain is DVKVTQSSRYLVKRTGEKVFLECVQDMDHENMFWYRQDPGLGLRLIYFSYDVKMKEKGDIPEGYSVSREKKERFSLILESASTNQTSMYLCASSFWEADGEQFFGPGTRLTVL.